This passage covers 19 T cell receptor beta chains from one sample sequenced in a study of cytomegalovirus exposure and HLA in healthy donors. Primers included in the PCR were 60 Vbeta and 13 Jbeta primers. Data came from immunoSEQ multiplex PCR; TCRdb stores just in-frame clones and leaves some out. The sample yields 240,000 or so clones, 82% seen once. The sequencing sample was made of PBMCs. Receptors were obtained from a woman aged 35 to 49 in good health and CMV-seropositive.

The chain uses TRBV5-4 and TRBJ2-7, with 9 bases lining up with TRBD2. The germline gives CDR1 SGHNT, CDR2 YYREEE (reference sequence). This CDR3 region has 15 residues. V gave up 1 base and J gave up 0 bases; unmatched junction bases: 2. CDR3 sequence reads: CASSLKREVSYEQYF. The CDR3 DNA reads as TGTGCCAGCAGCTTGAAGCGGGAGGTCTCCTACGAGCAGTACTTC.

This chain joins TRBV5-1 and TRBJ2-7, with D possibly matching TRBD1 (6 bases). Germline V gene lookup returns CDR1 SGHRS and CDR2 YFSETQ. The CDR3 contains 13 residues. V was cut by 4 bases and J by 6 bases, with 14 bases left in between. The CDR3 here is CASSAGVRGEQYF. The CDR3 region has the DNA TGCGCCAGCAGCGCAGGGGTTCGGGGCGAGCAGTACTTC.

As DNA, the CDR3 is TGTGCCATCAGTGAGTCATTTGGGACAGGGGTGGATTCACCCCTCCACTTT. Its protein product is CAISESFGTGVDSPLHF. The rearrangement joins TRBV10-3 to TRBJ1-6, with TRBD1 matching 10 bases. This CDR3 comprises 17 residues. The germline V gene has CDR1 ENHRY and CDR2 SYGVKD. The V and J ends lost 0 bases and 8 bases, in that order; junction bases with no gene match: 7.

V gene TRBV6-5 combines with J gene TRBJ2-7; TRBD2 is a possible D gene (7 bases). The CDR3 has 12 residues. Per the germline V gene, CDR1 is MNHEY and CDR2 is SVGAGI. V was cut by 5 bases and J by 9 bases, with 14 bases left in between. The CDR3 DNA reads TGTGCCAGCAGTCTCGCGGGGGCTGGGCAGTACTTC. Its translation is CASSLAGAGQYF.

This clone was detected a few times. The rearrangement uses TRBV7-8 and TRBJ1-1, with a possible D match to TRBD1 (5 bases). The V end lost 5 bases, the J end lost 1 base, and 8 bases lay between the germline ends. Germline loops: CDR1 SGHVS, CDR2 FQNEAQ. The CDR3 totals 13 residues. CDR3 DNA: TGTGCCAGCAGCACGACAGAGAACACTGAAGCTTTCTTT. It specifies CASSTTENTEAFF.

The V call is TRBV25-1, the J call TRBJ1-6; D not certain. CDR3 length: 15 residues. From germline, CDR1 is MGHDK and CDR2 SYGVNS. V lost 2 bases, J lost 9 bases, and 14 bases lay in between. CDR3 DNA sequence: TGTGCCAGCAGTGAACCAAAGGTAGGAGGTTCACCCCTCCACTTT. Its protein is CASSEPKVGGSPLHF. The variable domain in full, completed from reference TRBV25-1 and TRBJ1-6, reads EADIYQTPRYLVIGTGKKITLECSQTMGHDKMYWYQQDPGMELHLIHYSYGVNSTEKGDLSSESTVSRIRTEHFPLTLESARPSHTSQYLCASSEPKVGGSPLHFGNGTRLTVT.

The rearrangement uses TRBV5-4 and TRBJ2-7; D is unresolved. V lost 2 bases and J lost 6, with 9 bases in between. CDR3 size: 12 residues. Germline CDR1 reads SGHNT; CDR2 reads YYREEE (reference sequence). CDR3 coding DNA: TGTGCCAGCAGCTTTATACCCAGCGAGCAGTACTTC. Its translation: CASSFIPSEQYF.

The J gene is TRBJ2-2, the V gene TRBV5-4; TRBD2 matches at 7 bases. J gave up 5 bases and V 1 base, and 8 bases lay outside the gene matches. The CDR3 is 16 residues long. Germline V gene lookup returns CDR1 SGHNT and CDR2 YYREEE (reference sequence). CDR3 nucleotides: TGTGCCAGCAGCTTGACAGTGGGGACTACAACCGGGGAGCTGTTTTTT. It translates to CASSLTVGTTTGELFF.

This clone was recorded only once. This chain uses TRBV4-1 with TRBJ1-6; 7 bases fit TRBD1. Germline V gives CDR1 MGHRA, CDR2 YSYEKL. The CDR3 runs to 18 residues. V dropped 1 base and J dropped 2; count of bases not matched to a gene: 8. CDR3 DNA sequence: TGCGCCAGCAGCCAAGTGGTAAAGGGGGCTACCTATAATTCACCCCTCCACTTT. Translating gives CASSQVVKGATYNSPLHF.

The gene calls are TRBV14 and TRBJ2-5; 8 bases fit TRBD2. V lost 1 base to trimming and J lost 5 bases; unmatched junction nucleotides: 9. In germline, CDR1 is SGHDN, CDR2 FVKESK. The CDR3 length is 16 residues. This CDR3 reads CASSQGLFSGKETQYF. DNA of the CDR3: TGTGCCAGCAGCCAAGGGCTCTTTAGCGGGAAGGAGACCCAGTACTTC. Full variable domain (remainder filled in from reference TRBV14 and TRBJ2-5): EAGVTQFPSHSVIEKGQTVTLRCDPISGHDNLYWYRRVMGKEIKFLLHFVKESKQDESGMPNNRFLAERTGGTYSTLKVQPAELEDSGVYFCASSQGLFSGKETQYFGPGTRLLVL.

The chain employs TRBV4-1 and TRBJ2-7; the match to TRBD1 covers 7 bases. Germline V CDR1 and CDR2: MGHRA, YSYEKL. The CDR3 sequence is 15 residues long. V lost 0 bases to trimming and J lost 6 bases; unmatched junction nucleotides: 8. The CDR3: CASSQDWDSIGEQYF. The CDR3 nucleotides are TGCGCCAGCAGCCAAGATTGGGACAGTATTGGCGAGCAGTACTTC.

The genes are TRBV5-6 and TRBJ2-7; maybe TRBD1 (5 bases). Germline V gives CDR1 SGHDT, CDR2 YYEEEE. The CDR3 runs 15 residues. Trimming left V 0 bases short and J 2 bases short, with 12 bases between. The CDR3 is CASSLGPQGAYEQYF. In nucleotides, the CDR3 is TGTGCCAGCAGCTTGGGGCCTCAGGGCGCCTACGAGCAGTACTTC.

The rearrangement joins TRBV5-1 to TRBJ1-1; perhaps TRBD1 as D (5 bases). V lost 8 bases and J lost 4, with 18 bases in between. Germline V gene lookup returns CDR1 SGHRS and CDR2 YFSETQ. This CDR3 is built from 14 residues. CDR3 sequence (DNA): TGCGCCAGTCAGGTACGTCACGGGGGCACTGAAGCTTTCTTT. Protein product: CASQVRHGGTEAFF.

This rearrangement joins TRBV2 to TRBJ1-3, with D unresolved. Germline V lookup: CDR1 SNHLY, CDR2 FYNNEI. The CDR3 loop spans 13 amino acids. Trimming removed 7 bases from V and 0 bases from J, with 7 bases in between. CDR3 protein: CASKAGSGNTIYF. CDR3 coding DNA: TGTGCCAGCAAGGCGGGCTCTGGAAACACCATATATTTT.

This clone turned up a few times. CDR3: CASSFLGSTSGMSTDTQYF. CDR3 sequence (DNA): TGTGCCAGCAGCTTTTTGGGTTCGACTAGCGGGATGAGCACAGATACGCAGTATTTT. The chain carries TRBV11-3 and TRBJ2-3; 11 bases agree with TRBD2. Germline CDR1 is SGHNT and CDR2 is YENEEA. This CDR3 spans 19 amino acids. The junction had 11 bases not matched to a gene; V was cut back by 3 bases and J by 0 bases.

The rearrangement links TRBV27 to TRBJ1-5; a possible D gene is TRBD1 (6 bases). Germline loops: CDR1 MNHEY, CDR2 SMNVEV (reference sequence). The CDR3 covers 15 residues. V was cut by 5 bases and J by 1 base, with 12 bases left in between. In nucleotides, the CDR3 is TGTGCCAGCAGTCCTATTGGACAGAGCAATCAGCCCCAGCATTTT. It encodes CASSPIGQSNQPQHF.

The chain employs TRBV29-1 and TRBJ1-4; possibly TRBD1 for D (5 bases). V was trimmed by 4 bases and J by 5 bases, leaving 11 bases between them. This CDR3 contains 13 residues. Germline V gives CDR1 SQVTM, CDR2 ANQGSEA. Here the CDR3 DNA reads TGCAGCGTTGCAGTGTCAGGGAATGAAAAACTGTTTTTT. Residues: CSVAVSGNEKLFF. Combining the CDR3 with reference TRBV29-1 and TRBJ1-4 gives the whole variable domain SAVISQKPSRDICQRGTSLTIQCQVDSQVTMMFWYRQQPGQSLTLIATANQGSEATYESGFVIDKFPISRPNLTFSTLTVSNMSPEDSSIYLCSVAVSGNEKLFFGSGTQLSVL.

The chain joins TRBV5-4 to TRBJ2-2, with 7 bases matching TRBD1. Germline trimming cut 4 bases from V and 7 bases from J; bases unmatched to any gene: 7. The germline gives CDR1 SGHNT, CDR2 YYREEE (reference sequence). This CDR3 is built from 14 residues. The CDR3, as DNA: TGTGCCAGCAGCCCCGCAGGGGGTTTCGGGGAGCTGTTTTTT. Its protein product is CASSPAGGFGELFF.

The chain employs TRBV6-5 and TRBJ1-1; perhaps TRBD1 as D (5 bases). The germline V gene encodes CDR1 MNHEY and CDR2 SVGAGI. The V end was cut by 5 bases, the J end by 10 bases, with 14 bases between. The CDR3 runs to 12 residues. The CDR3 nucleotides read TGTGCCAGCAGTAACCAGGGTACGGTAGCTTTCTTT. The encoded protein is CASSNQGTVAFF.